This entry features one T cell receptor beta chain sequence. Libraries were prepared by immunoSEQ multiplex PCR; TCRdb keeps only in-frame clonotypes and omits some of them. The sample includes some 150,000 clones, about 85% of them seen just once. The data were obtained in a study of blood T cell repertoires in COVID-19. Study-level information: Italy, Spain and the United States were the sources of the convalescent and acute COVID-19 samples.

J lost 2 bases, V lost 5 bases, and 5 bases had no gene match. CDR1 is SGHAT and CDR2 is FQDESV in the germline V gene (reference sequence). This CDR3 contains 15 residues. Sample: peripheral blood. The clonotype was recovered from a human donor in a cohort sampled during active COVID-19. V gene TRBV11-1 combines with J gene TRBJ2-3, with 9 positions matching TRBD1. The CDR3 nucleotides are TGTGCCAGCAGCAAACGACAGGGGGTCACAGATACGCAGTATTTT. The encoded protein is CASSKRQGVTDTQYF. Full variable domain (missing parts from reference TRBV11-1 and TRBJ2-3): EAEVAQSPRYKITEKSQAVAFWCDPISGHATLYWYRQILGQGPELLVQFQDESVVDDSQLPKDRFSAERLKGVDSTLKIQPAELGDSAMYLCASSKRQGVTDTQYFGPGTRLTVL.